This entry concerns a single TCR beta chain. Germline V gives CDR1 MDHEN, CDR2 SYDVKM. V was trimmed by 3 bases and J by 8 bases, leaving 10 bases between them. The CDR3 spans 12 residues. This record belongs to a study of shared clonotypes between healthy human individuals. Terminally differentiated effector memory CD45RA+ cells were left out of the naive CD8 fraction, which was CD45RO-negative and positively selected for CCR7. Once extracted for a subset, genomic DNA was divided evenly among several immunoSEQ plates. TCRdb keeps only in-frame clones here, not all; method: immunoSEQ multiplex PCR. The table has millions of clones, 93% seen once.

J is TRBJ1-1 and V is TRBV28, with a tentative D call TRBD1 (5 bases). This receptor was taken from a man younger than 35 in good health. Some clones in this sample may be carry-over from other donors' samples. Sequenced input: naive CD8+ T cells from PBMCs. For the CDR3, the DNA is TGTGCCAGCAGTTTCCGGGGCATGGAAGCTTTCTTT. Its protein is CASSFRGMEAFF.